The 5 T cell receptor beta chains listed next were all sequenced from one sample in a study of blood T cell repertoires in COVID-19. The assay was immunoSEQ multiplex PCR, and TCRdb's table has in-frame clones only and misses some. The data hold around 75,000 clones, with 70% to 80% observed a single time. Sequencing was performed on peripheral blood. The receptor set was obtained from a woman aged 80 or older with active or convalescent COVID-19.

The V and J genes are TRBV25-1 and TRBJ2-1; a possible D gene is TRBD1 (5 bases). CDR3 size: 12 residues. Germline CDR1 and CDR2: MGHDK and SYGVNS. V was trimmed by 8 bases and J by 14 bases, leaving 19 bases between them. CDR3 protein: CASLPPLGRKFF. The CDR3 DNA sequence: TGTGCCAGCCTCCCTCCGTTGGGGCGAAAGTTCTTC.

The CDR3 protein is CASSPWIAGNEQFF. The CDR3 nucleotides read TGTGCCAGCAGCCCCTGGATAGCGGGGAATGAGCAGTTCTTC. This chain links TRBV6-5 with TRBJ2-1, with 8 nucleotides matching TRBD2. The junction had 8 bases not matched to a gene; V was cut back by 6 bases and J by 7 bases. Germline V lookup: CDR1 MNHEY, CDR2 SVGAGI. The CDR3 length is 14 residues.

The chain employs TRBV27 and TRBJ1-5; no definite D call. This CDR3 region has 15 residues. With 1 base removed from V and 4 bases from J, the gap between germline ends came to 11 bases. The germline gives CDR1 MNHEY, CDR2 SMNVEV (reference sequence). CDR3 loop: CASSLFLQPNQPQHF. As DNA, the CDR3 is TGTGCCAGCAGTTTATTTTTACAGCCAAATCAGCCCCAGCATTTT.

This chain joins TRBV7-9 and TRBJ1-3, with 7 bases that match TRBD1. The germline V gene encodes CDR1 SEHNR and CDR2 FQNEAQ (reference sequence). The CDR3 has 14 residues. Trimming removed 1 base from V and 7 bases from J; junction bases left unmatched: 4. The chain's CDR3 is CASSLGQGDNTIYF. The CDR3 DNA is TGTGCCAGCAGCTTAGGGCAGGGGGACAACACCATATATTTT.

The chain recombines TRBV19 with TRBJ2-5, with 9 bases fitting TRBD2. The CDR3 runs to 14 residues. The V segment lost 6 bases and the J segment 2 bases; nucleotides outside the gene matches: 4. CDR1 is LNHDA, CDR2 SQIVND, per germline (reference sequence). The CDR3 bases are TGTGCCAGTAGGGGACTAGCTTCACAAGAGACCCAGTACTTC. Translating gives CASRGLASQETQYF.